These T cell receptor beta chains were read from a single sample in a study of blood T cell repertoires in COVID-19. Produced via immunoSEQ multiplex PCR; TCRdb's table is partial and in-frame only. The table shows 350,000 to 400,000 clones, with approximately 90% occurring only once. Material for sequencing was PBMCs or T cells enriched from blood (not recorded which). Receptor source: a woman aged 18-30 years who had recovered from COVID-19. CDR3s include the opening cysteine and the closing phenylalanine or tryptophan. The D gene is left open where the match is weak. Clone size is shown for a subset of rows, as once, few, many or a class of expanded clone.

cdr3_aa: CASSSLDGSSGNTIYF
cdr3_nt: TGCGCCAGCAGCTCCCTGGACGGGAGCTCTGGAAACACCATATATTTT
clone_size: .
v_call: TRBV5-1
cdr3_length: 16
j_call: TRBJ1-3
d_call: .

cdr3_aa: CACRRYEGARYEQYF
cdr3_nt: TGTGCCTGCCGGAGATATGAGGGGGCGAGGTACGAGCAGTACTTC
clone_size: .
v_call: TRBV21-1
cdr3_length: 15
j_call: TRBJ2-7
d_call: .

cdr3_aa: CASSLTDYGYEQYF
cdr3_nt: TGTGCCAGCAGCTTGACAGACTACGGGTACGAGCAGTACTTC
clone_size: .
v_call: TRBV5-8
cdr3_length: 14
j_call: TRBJ2-7
d_call: .

cdr3_aa: CASSKVASGGKPYNEQFF
cdr3_nt: TGTGCCAGCAGCAAAGTAGCTAGCGGGGGTAAACCTTACAATGAGCAGTTCTTC
clone_size: .
v_call: TRBV21-1
cdr3_length: 18
j_call: TRBJ2-1
d_call: .

cdr3_aa: CSVGDRGRSYEQYF
cdr3_nt: TGCAGCGTTGGAGACAGGGGGCGAAGTTACGAGCAGTACTTC
clone_size: .
v_call: TRBV29-1
cdr3_length: 14
j_call: TRBJ2-7
d_call: TRBD1

cdr3_aa: CASSRTGMASPLHF
cdr3_nt: TGTGCCAGCAGCCGGACAGGGATGGCTTCACCCCTCCACTTT
clone_size: once
v_call: TRBV5-8
cdr3_length: 14
j_call: TRBJ1-6
d_call: TRBD1

cdr3_aa: CASSPRGLTEAFF
cdr3_nt: TGTGCCAGCTCACCAAGAGGGCTCACTGAAGCTTTCTTT
clone_size: .
v_call: TRBV18
cdr3_length: 13
j_call: TRBJ1-1
d_call: .

cdr3_aa: CASSEGGASSGNTIYF
cdr3_nt: TGTGCCAGCAGCGAGGGAGGGGCTAGCTCTGGAAACACCATATATTTT
clone_size: once
v_call: TRBV9
cdr3_length: 16
j_call: TRBJ1-3
d_call: .

cdr3_aa: CASSLRAGNTIYF
cdr3_nt: TGTGCCAGCAGCCTGCGGGCTGGAAACACCATATATTTT
clone_size: .
v_call: TRBV5-4
cdr3_length: 13
j_call: TRBJ1-3
d_call: .

cdr3_aa: CASSLDNFNYGYTF
cdr3_nt: TGTGCCAGCAGCTTAGACAATTTTAACTATGGCTACACCTTC
clone_size: .
v_call: TRBV7-2
cdr3_length: 14
j_call: TRBJ1-2
d_call: .

cdr3_aa: CASSGWDRGGTEAFF
cdr3_nt: TGTGCCAGCAGTGGATGGGACAGGGGAGGGACTGAAGCTTTCTTT
clone_size: .
v_call: TRBV2
cdr3_length: 15
j_call: TRBJ1-1
d_call: TRBD1

cdr3_aa: CASSPDRDTQYF
cdr3_nt: TGTGCCAGCAGCCCAGACAGAGATACGCAGTATTTT
clone_size: .
v_call: TRBV7-8
cdr3_length: 12
j_call: TRBJ2-3
d_call: .

cdr3_aa: CASSQEQQGFTGEQYF
cdr3_nt: TGCGCCAGCAGCCAAGAACAACAGGGGTTTACAGGCGAGCAGTACTTC
clone_size: .
v_call: TRBV4-1
cdr3_length: 16
j_call: TRBJ2-7
d_call: TRBD1

cdr3_aa: CSISGIREAFF
cdr3_nt: TGCAGCATTTCAGGGATAAGAGAAGCTTTCTTT
clone_size: .
v_call: TRBV29-1
cdr3_length: 11
j_call: TRBJ1-1
d_call: .

cdr3_aa: CASSSLRGYGYTF
cdr3_nt: TGTGCCAGCAGCTCCCTGCGTGGCTATGGCTACACCTTC
clone_size: .
v_call: TRBV28
cdr3_length: 13
j_call: TRBJ1-2
d_call: .

cdr3_aa: CASSPRAGRNTGELFF
cdr3_nt: TGTGCCAGCAGCCCACGGGCAGGGCGGAACACCGGGGAGCTGTTTTTT
clone_size: .
v_call: TRBV7-2
cdr3_length: 16
j_call: TRBJ2-2
d_call: .

cdr3_aa: CASSYSSQGSYEQYF
cdr3_nt: TGTGCCAGCAGTTACTCGTCACAGGGGAGCTACGAGCAGTACTTC
clone_size: .
v_call: TRBV6-5
cdr3_length: 15
j_call: TRBJ2-7
d_call: TRBD1

cdr3_aa: CASSSRNEQYF
cdr3_nt: TGTGCCAGCAGTTCGCGAAACGAGCAGTACTTC
clone_size: .
v_call: TRBV6-5
cdr3_length: 11
j_call: TRBJ2-7
d_call: .

cdr3_aa: CASLGRVNTEAFF
cdr3_nt: TGTGCCAGCCTCGGGAGGGTTAACACTGAAGCTTTCTTT
clone_size: .
v_call: TRBV11-2
cdr3_length: 13
j_call: TRBJ1-1
d_call: .

cdr3_aa: CASSLEVGSSYNEQFF
cdr3_nt: TGTGCCAGCAGCTTAGAAGTCGGTAGCTCCTACAATGAGCAGTTCTTC
clone_size: .
v_call: TRBV7-8
cdr3_length: 16
j_call: TRBJ2-1
d_call: .

cdr3_aa: CASSLAGQGGGADTQYF
cdr3_nt: TGCGCCAGCAGCTTGGCCGGGCAGGGAGGGGGTGCAGATACGCAGTATTTT
clone_size: .
v_call: TRBV5-1
cdr3_length: 17
j_call: TRBJ2-3
d_call: .

cdr3_aa: CASSFPVAEQFF
cdr3_nt: TGTGCCAGCAGTTTTCCAGTAGCGGAGCAGTTCTTC
clone_size: .
v_call: TRBV2
cdr3_length: 12
j_call: TRBJ2-1
d_call: .

cdr3_aa: CASSIAGSTDTQYF
cdr3_nt: TGTGCCAGTAGTATAGCGGGGAGCACAGATACGCAGTATTTT
clone_size: .
v_call: TRBV19
cdr3_length: 14
j_call: TRBJ2-3
d_call: .

cdr3_aa: CASSEGGDLTGELFF
cdr3_nt: TGTGCCAGCAGTGAAGGCGGGGATTTAACCGGGGAGCTGTTTTTT
clone_size: many
v_call: TRBV6-1
cdr3_length: 15
j_call: TRBJ2-2
d_call: .

cdr3_aa: CASIPGVGGNQPQHF
cdr3_nt: TGTGCCAGCATCCCTGGAGTGGGTGGCAATCAGCCCCAGCATTTT
clone_size: .
v_call: TRBV5-5
cdr3_length: 15
j_call: TRBJ1-5
d_call: .

cdr3_aa: CASSTGGGRPDTEAFF
cdr3_nt: TGTGCCAGCAGCACCGGGGGGGGGCGGCCGGACACTGAAGCTTTCTTT
clone_size: .
v_call: TRBV5-4
cdr3_length: 16
j_call: TRBJ1-1
d_call: .

cdr3_aa: CASSNSGSNNEQFF
cdr3_nt: TGCGCCAGCAGTAATAGCGGGTCCAACAATGAGCAGTTCTTC
clone_size: .
v_call: TRBV10-2
cdr3_length: 14
j_call: TRBJ2-1
d_call: TRBD2

cdr3_aa: CASSPAGDQPQHF
cdr3_nt: TGCGCCAGCAGTCCCGCCGGGGATCAGCCCCAGCATTTT
clone_size: .
v_call: TRBV10-1
cdr3_length: 13
j_call: TRBJ1-5
d_call: .

cdr3_aa: CASSGARAPGTEAFF
cdr3_nt: TGTGCCAGCAGTGGTGCGAGAGCTCCGGGTACTGAAGCTTTCTTT
clone_size: .
v_call: TRBV6-1
cdr3_length: 15
j_call: TRBJ1-1
d_call: .

cdr3_aa: CSVQGVYGYTF
cdr3_nt: TGCAGTGTTCAGGGGGTCTATGGCTACACCTTC
clone_size: .
v_call: TRBV20-1
cdr3_length: 11
j_call: TRBJ1-2
d_call: TRBD1

cdr3_aa: CATSDLQFQGSDTQYF
cdr3_nt: TGTGCCACCAGTGATTTGCAGTTTCAGGGTTCAGATACGCAGTATTTT
clone_size: .
v_call: TRBV24-1
cdr3_length: 16
j_call: TRBJ2-3
d_call: .

cdr3_aa: CASSKVEGQANEKLFF
cdr3_nt: TGTGCCAGCAGCAAAGTTGAAGGACAGGCAAATGAAAAACTGTTTTTT
clone_size: once
v_call: TRBV21-1
cdr3_length: 16
j_call: TRBJ1-4
d_call: .

cdr3_aa: CASSFPTGISEKLFF
cdr3_nt: TGTGCCAGCAGCTTCCCGACAGGCATAAGTGAAAAACTGTTTTTT
clone_size: .
v_call: TRBV7-2
cdr3_length: 15
j_call: TRBJ1-4
d_call: .

cdr3_aa: CASMYFREANSPLHF
cdr3_nt: TGTGCCAGCATGTATTTCAGGGAGGCTAATTCACCCCTCCACTTT
clone_size: .
v_call: TRBV6-5
cdr3_length: 15
j_call: TRBJ1-6
d_call: .

cdr3_aa: CASSYRSEAFF
cdr3_nt: TGTGCCAGCAGTTATCGGAGCGAAGCTTTCTTT
clone_size: .
v_call: TRBV6-5
cdr3_length: 11
j_call: TRBJ1-1
d_call: .

cdr3_aa: CASRGGPTSSGNTIYF
cdr3_nt: TGTGCCAGCAGAGGGGGCCCCACGAGCTCTGGAAACACCATATATTTT
clone_size: .
v_call: TRBV3-1/TRBV3-2
cdr3_length: 16
j_call: TRBJ1-3
d_call: TRBD1

cdr3_aa: CASNPTLRSPLHF
cdr3_nt: TGTGCCAGCAACCCAACCCTGCGGTCACCCCTCCACTTT
clone_size: .
v_call: TRBV21-1
cdr3_length: 13
j_call: TRBJ1-6
d_call: .

cdr3_aa: CASTTGQGNGELFF
cdr3_nt: TGTGCCAGCACAACGGGACAGGGGAACGGGGAGCTGTTTTTT
clone_size: .
v_call: TRBV27
cdr3_length: 14
j_call: TRBJ2-2
d_call: TRBD1

cdr3_aa: CASSGDRASYEQYF
cdr3_nt: TGTGCCAGCAGTGGGGACAGGGCATCCTACGAGCAGTACTTC
clone_size: .
v_call: TRBV28
cdr3_length: 14
j_call: TRBJ2-7
d_call: TRBD1

cdr3_aa: CASLEATPPYTQYF
cdr3_nt: TGTGCCAGCCTAGAGGCTACACCCCCGTATACGCAGTATTTT
clone_size: .
v_call: TRBV27
cdr3_length: 14
j_call: TRBJ2-3
d_call: .

cdr3_aa: CATSDPRAHTIYF
cdr3_nt: TGTGCCACCAGTGATCCCAGGGCCCACACCATATATTTT
clone_size: .
v_call: TRBV24-1
cdr3_length: 13
j_call: TRBJ1-3
d_call: .

cdr3_aa: CSVEGTSGGNYEQYF
cdr3_nt: TGCAGCGTCGAAGGGACTAGCGGGGGGAACTACGAGCAGTACTTC
clone_size: .
v_call: TRBV29-1
cdr3_length: 15
j_call: TRBJ2-7
d_call: TRBD2

cdr3_aa: CSARQVEKLFF
cdr3_nt: TGCAGTGCTAGACAGGTTGAAAAACTGTTTTTT
clone_size: few
v_call: TRBV20-1
cdr3_length: 11
j_call: TRBJ1-4
d_call: .

cdr3_aa: CASSDYPYQPQHF
cdr3_nt: TGTGCCAGCAGCGACTACCCCTATCAGCCCCAGCATTTT
clone_size: .
v_call: TRBV7-3
cdr3_length: 13
j_call: TRBJ1-5
d_call: .

cdr3_aa: CASSLGWNYGYTF
cdr3_nt: TGTGCCAGCAGCTTAGGCTGGAACTATGGCTACACCTTC
clone_size: few
v_call: TRBV7-3
cdr3_length: 13
j_call: TRBJ1-2
d_call: .

cdr3_aa: CASSKRNTEAFF
cdr3_nt: TGTGCCAGCAGTAAGAGGAATACTGAAGCTTTCTTT
clone_size: .
v_call: TRBV2
cdr3_length: 12
j_call: TRBJ1-1
d_call: .

cdr3_aa: CASSAAGGSGEKLFF
cdr3_nt: TGTGCCAGTAGTGCAGCGGGGGGTAGTGGAGAAAAACTGTTTTTT
clone_size: .
v_call: TRBV19
cdr3_length: 15
j_call: TRBJ1-4
d_call: .

cdr3_aa: CASSLSGLSYEQYF
cdr3_nt: TGTGCCAGCAGTTTGTCGGGGTTATCCTACGAGCAGTACTTC
clone_size: .
v_call: TRBV28
cdr3_length: 14
j_call: TRBJ2-7
d_call: .

cdr3_aa: CASSSLGGRDTEAFF
cdr3_nt: TGTGCCAGCAGCTCGCTCGGGGGGAGGGACACTGAAGCTTTCTTT
clone_size: few
v_call: TRBV5-5
cdr3_length: 15
j_call: TRBJ1-1
d_call: .

cdr3_aa: CASSVDRGSYGYTF
cdr3_nt: TGTGCCAGCAGCGTGGACAGGGGGAGTTATGGCTACACCTTC
clone_size: .
v_call: TRBV6-5
cdr3_length: 14
j_call: TRBJ1-2
d_call: TRBD1

cdr3_aa: CASSLEGAPAKNIQYF
cdr3_nt: TGCGCCAGCAGCTTGGAGGGGGCGCCGGCCAAAAACATTCAGTACTTC
clone_size: .
v_call: TRBV5-1
cdr3_length: 16
j_call: TRBJ2-4
d_call: TRBD1

cdr3_aa: CASSVDLGQGAQEQYF
cdr3_nt: TGTGCCAGCAGCGTAGATCTGGGACAGGGGGCGCAAGAGCAGTACTTC
clone_size: .
v_call: TRBV9
cdr3_length: 16
j_call: TRBJ2-7
d_call: TRBD1

cdr3_aa: CASSADSYYSNQPQHF
cdr3_nt: TGTGCCAGTAGCGCGGACAGCTACTATAGCAATCAGCCCCAGCATTTT
clone_size: .
v_call: TRBV19
cdr3_length: 16
j_call: TRBJ1-5
d_call: .

cdr3_aa: CAWGGYPGHSSGYTF
cdr3_nt: TGTGCCTGGGGGGGATATCCGGGACACTCAAGTGGCTACACCTTC
clone_size: .
v_call: TRBV30
cdr3_length: 15
j_call: TRBJ1-2
d_call: .

cdr3_aa: CAGGSRPTGELFF
cdr3_nt: TGTGCCGGGGGGTCGCGACCCACCGGGGAGCTGTTTTTT
clone_size: .
v_call: TRBV7-2
cdr3_length: 13
j_call: TRBJ2-2
d_call: .

cdr3_aa: CASSLTGTSYEQYF
cdr3_nt: TGTGCCAGCAGCCTAACCGGTACGTCCTACGAGCAGTACTTC
clone_size: .
v_call: TRBV27
cdr3_length: 14
j_call: TRBJ2-7
d_call: .

cdr3_aa: CASSYWSDEQYF
cdr3_nt: TGTGCCAGCAGTTACTGGAGTGACGAGCAGTACTTC
clone_size: .
v_call: TRBV6-2/TRBV6-3
cdr3_length: 12
j_call: TRBJ2-7
d_call: .

cdr3_aa: CASSVLGSWGNEQFF
cdr3_nt: TGTGCCAGCAGCGTTCTAGGGAGTTGGGGCAATGAGCAGTTCTTC
clone_size: .
v_call: TRBV9
cdr3_length: 15
j_call: TRBJ2-1
d_call: .

cdr3_aa: CASSSGLPGDGYTF
cdr3_nt: TGCGCCAGCAGCTCTGGACTCCCCGGGGATGGCTACACCTTC
clone_size: .
v_call: TRBV5-1
cdr3_length: 14
j_call: TRBJ1-2
d_call: .